This TCR beta chain originates from a study of blood T cell repertoires in COVID-19. Per germline, CDR1 SGHTA and CDR2 FQGNSA. V lost 2 bases and J 3 bases, leaving 7 bases between the germline ends. The CDR3 length is 14 residues. Repertoires were generated with immunoSEQ multiplex PCR, while TCRdb's copy carries only in-frame clones and drops some. This table holds hundreds of thousands of clones, more than 75% found once. The specimen sequenced was peripheral blood. The sequence came from a woman aged 40 to 50 who had recovered from COVID-19. The chain has TRBV7-2 and TRBJ2-2; D is unclear. The CDR3 DNA follows: TGTGCCAGCAGCTTAAAACAAGACACCGGGGAGCTGTTTTTT. This codes for CASSLKQDTGELFF.